Presented here are 17 T cell receptor beta chains from one specimen sequenced in a study of T cells after somatic rescue of genetic block. Using immunoSEQ multiplex PCR, the repertoire was profiled, and TCRdb retains in-frame clones only, with some absent. The sample records roughly 120,000 clones, around nine tenths being singletons. Source material: peripheral blood mononuclear cells (PBMCs). The origin of the receptors is a woman aged 18-30 years.

The chain has TRBV7-9 and TRBJ2-7; D unresolved. Per the germline V gene, CDR1 is SEHNR and CDR2 is FQNEAQ (reference sequence). Trimming took 2 bases from V and 0 from J, leaving 14 bases between them. The CDR3 is 16 amino acids. CDR3 sequence: CASSLSSRTASYEQYF. The CDR3 nucleotides are TGTGCCAGCAGCTTAAGTTCCCGGACGGCCTCCTACGAGCAGTACTTC. The entire variable domain, with the rest obtained from reference TRBV7-9 and TRBJ2-7, is as follows: DTGVSQNPRHKITKRGQNVTFRCDPISEHNRLYWYRQTLGQGPEFLTYFQNEAQLEKSRLLSDRFSAERPKGSFSTLEIQRTEQGDSAMYLCASSLSSRTASYEQYFGPGTRLTVT.

J is TRBJ2-6 and V is TRBV5-6; the match to TRBD1 covers 11 bases. Trimming cost V 4 bases and J 4 bases; bases outside gene matches: 13. The CDR3 is 19 residues long. The germline V gene has CDR1 SGHDT and CDR2 YYEEEE. This CDR3 reads CASSALDRGPWSGANVLTF. As DNA, the CDR3 is TGTGCCAGCAGCGCCCTGGACAGGGGGCCCTGGTCCGGGGCCAACGTCCTGACTTTC.

The V call is TRBV6-5, the J call TRBJ2-1; 9 bases agree with TRBD2. Germline CDR1 and CDR2: MNHEY and SVGAGI. The trim removed 4 bases at V and 2 bases at J, leaving 3 bases unmatched. CDR3 length equals 15 residues. The CDR3 loop reads CASSFGLATYNEQFF. The CDR3 region has the DNA TGTGCCAGCAGTTTCGGACTAGCGACCTACAATGAGCAGTTCTTC.

The chain has TRBV7-6 and TRBJ1-1; D unclear. Between the trimmed V and J ends, which lost 1 base and 3 bases, there was a span of 15 bases. CDR3 size: 16 residues. CDR1 is SGHVS, CDR2 FNYEAQ, per germline. CDR3 residues: CASSLGARGRDTEAFF. As DNA, the CDR3 is TGTGCCAGCAGCTTAGGTGCGAGAGGGAGGGACACTGAAGCTTTCTTT. The entire variable domain, with the rest obtained from reference TRBV7-6 and TRBJ1-1, is as follows: GAGVSQSPRYKVTKRGQDVALRCDPISGHVSLYWYRQALGQGPEFLTYFNYEAQQDKSGLPNDRFSAERPEGSISTLTIQRTEQRDSAMYRCASSLGARGRDTEAFFGQGTRLTVV.

The chain uses TRBV20-1 and TRBJ2-5; D unclear. There are 11 residues in the CDR3. Deletions cut 6 bases from V and 10 bases from J, with 15 bases between. The V gene's germline CDR1 is DFQATT and CDR2 SNEGSKA (reference sequence). The CDR3 here is CSAIQLPGQYF. In DNA, the CDR3 is TGCAGTGCCATACAGCTCCCGGGCCAGTACTTC.

The chain uses TRBV6-5 and TRBJ2-7, with 10 positions matching TRBD1. The CDR3 runs to 13 residues. The V segment lost 8 bases and the J segment 5 bases; nucleotides outside the gene matches: 6. Per the germline V gene, CDR1 is MNHEY and CDR2 is SVGAGI. CDR3 sequence reads: CASLGTGADEQYF. The CDR3 nucleotides read TGTGCCAGCCTTGGGACAGGGGCAGACGAGCAGTACTTC.

This rearrangement joins TRBV7-6 to TRBJ1-1, with TRBD1 identical over 9 bases. Trimming took 5 bases from V and 0 from J; bases not matched to a gene: 7. Germline V gene lookup returns CDR1 SGHVS and CDR2 FNYEAQ. There are 16 residues in the CDR3. In DNA, the CDR3 is TGTGCCAGCAGCCCTCGGACAGGGGCCTTGAACACTGAAGCTTTCTTT. Protein: CASSPRTGALNTEAFF.

This chain connects TRBV18 to TRBJ1-4; D gene ambiguous. The germline CDR1 and CDR2 sequences are KGHSH and LQKENI. This CDR3 comprises 13 residues. The V gene lost 6 bases and the J gene lost 8 bases, with 13 bases spanning the gap. In DNA form, the CDR3 reads TGTGCCAGCTCCCGACTGGGAGAGGAAAAACTGTTTTTT. Its protein is CASSRLGEEKLFF.

This chain uses TRBV29-1 with TRBJ1-6, with a possible D match to TRBD1 (5 bases). This CDR3 has 13 amino acids. V lost 6 bases and J lost 9, with 15 bases in between. Germline V gene lookup returns CDR1 SQVTM and CDR2 ANQGSEA. The CDR3 DNA reads as TGCAGCGTCCGCGGGACCTCGAGTTCACCCCTCCACTTT. Residues: CSVRGTSSSPLHF.

This sequence joins TRBV6-4 and TRBJ1-1; no clear D gene. Germline V gene sequence: CDR1 MRHNA, CDR2 SNTAGT. The CDR3 consists of 14 residues. V shed 6 bases and J shed 2 bases, with 13 bases lying between them. CDR3 bases: TGTGCCAGCAGCCTCCGGGCCTTTAACACTGAAGCTTTCTTT. It specifies CASSLRAFNTEAFF.

The chain combines TRBV6-5 with TRBJ1-1; D perhaps matches TRBD1 (5 bases). There are 15 residues in the CDR3. Trimming removed 5 bases at V and 0 bases at J, with 13 bases between. Germline V gives CDR1 MNHEY, CDR2 SVGAGI. The CDR3 sequence is CASSNTGALNTEAFF. In nucleotides, the CDR3 is TGTGCCAGCAGTAACACAGGAGCTTTGAACACTGAAGCTTTCTTT.

The gene calls are TRBV7-9 and TRBJ2-1, with D possibly being TRBD1 (5 bases). Germline V gene lookup returns CDR1 SEHNR and CDR2 FQNEAQ (reference sequence). Trimming pared 5 bases from V and 8 bases from J, leaving 16 bases between. There are 14 residues in the CDR3. CDR3 residues: CASSLRAGLDEQFF. Here the CDR3 DNA reads TGTGCCAGCAGCCTAAGGGCAGGGTTAGATGAGCAGTTCTTC.

This chain links TRBV21-1 with TRBJ2-2; TRBD2, as called in the table, went unchecked against the DNA. TRBV21-1 is a pseudogene segment. The CDR3 length is 16 residues. The CDR3: CASTRRTSARTGELFF. Here the CDR3 DNA reads TGTGCCAGCACCCGAAGGACTAGCGCCAGAACCGGGGAGCTGTTTTTT.

The rearrangement uses TRBV6-6 and TRBJ1-5; D is unclear. Trimming took 6 bases from V and 0 from J, leaving 12 bases between them. CDR3 length: 15 residues. Germline CDR1 is MNHNY and CDR2 is SVGAGI (reference sequence). CDR3 DNA: TGTGCCAGCAGCTCCACGGCGGGTAGCAATCAGCCCCAGCATTTT. It translates to CASSSTAGSNQPQHF.

V and J are TRBV4-2 and TRBJ2-2; 14 bases are shared with TRBD2. Germline lookup yields CDR1 LGHNA and CDR2 YNFKEQ. CDR3 size: 19 residues. V shed 1 base, J shed 4 bases, and the junction held 8 bases outside the gene matches. CDR3 region: CASSQGGGTSGGVTGELFF. CDR3 in DNA: TGTGCCAGCAGCCAAGGGGGTGGGACTAGCGGGGGAGTCACCGGGGAGCTGTTTTTT.

Written as DNA, the CDR3 is TGTGCCTGGAGTTCCCCCCTGACTAGGCAGGGGGAGCAGTTCTTC. Translating gives CAWSSPLTRQGEQFF. The J gene is TRBJ2-1, the V gene TRBV30; perhaps D is TRBD1 or TRBD2 (6 bases each). Germline lookup yields CDR1 GTSNPN and CDR2 SVGIG (reference sequence). This CDR3 is built from 15 residues. Between the trimmed V and J ends, which lost 2 bases and 10 bases, there was a span of 21 bases.

This chain connects TRBV5-1 to TRBJ1-2; D remains unclear. Germline CDR1 reads SGHRS; CDR2 reads YFSETQ. The germline V and J ends were trimmed by 0 bases and 4 bases, with 7 bases remaining between them. The CDR3 is 13 residues long. CDR3 protein: CASSLAGSYGYTF. CDR3 sequence (DNA): TGCGCCAGCAGCTTGGCCGGCAGCTATGGCTACACCTTC. Combining the CDR3 with reference TRBV5-1 and TRBJ1-2 gives the whole variable domain KAGVTQTPRYLIKTRGQQVTLSCSPISGHRSVSWYQQTPGQGLQFLFEYFSETQRNKGNFPGRFSGRQFSNSRSEMNVSTLELGDSALYLCASSLAGSYGYTFGSGTRLTVV.